The text below deals with one TCR beta chain. The antigen is not known. The data derive from a study of vaccination effects on CD4 cells after COVID-19. Study-wide context: Vaccination of participants consisted of two doses of either the BNT162b2 or mRNA-1273 vaccine. Study-wide points: The vaccine-induced clones of healthy vaccinees included only 1 of 255 that cross-reacted with common cold coronaviruses.

Antigen-specific CD4+ T cell clonotypes were called by their expansion after viral peptide-pool culture in ViraFEST. Around day 10 of culture, CD4+ T cells were separated out. Absence of prior SARS-CoV-2 infection characterized the vaccine recipients, who showed negative nucleocapsid antibodies. Libraries were prepared by immunoSEQ multiplex PCR; TCRdb keeps only in-frame clonotypes and omits some of them. Among approximately 50,000 clones listed, just under 80% were seen once. The V gene's germline CDR1 is KGHDR and CDR2 SFDVKD. Trimming removed 0 bases at V and 4 bases at J, with 10 bases between. The CDR3 has 15 amino acids.

The chain uses TRBV24-1 and TRBJ2-3; the D gene could be TRBD1 or TRBD2 (5 bases each). The origin of this receptor is a human donor who received a COVID-19 vaccine. The sequencing used CD4+ T cells from PBMCs cultured with HCoV-OC43 spike peptides, collected before COVID-19 vaccination. This sample's subset: HCoV-OC43 spike overlapping peptide pool stimulation. CDR3 amino acids: CATSDLGVGADTQYF. The CDR3 DNA is TGTGCCACCAGTGATTTGGGGGTGGGGGCAGATACGCAGTATTTT.